This T cell receptor (beta chain) stems from a study of beta chain features in type 1 diabetes. Study conclusions and caveats: In comparison with healthy donors, patients had naive, central memory and Treg TCRB repertoires that appeared more similar. Type 1 diabetes patients showed a moderate but significant shortening of TCRB CDR3s in all four CD4+ subsets.

Remarks on this clone: What it binds is not known.

Trimming left V 0 bases short and J 4 bases short, with 7 bases between. CDR3 length equals 14 residues. Per the germline V gene, CDR1 is LGHNA and CDR2 is YNFKEQ. The sequenced template was cDNA made from the entire isolated RNA. TCRdb's copy holds only in-frame clones and misses some; the assay was immunoSEQ multiplex PCR. The table includes 640,000 or so clones, roughly 12% detected once. Purity of each sorted population was above 98%. This TCR came from a man between 18 and 29 years old with type 1 diabetes. Sequencing was performed on naive CD4+ T cells from blood. The V call is TRBV4-2, the J call TRBJ1-5; D not certain. CDR3 in DNA: TGTGCCAGCAGCCAAGAACAGCCTAATCAGCCCCAGCATTTT. Encoded protein: CASSQEQPNQPQHF.